The 5 T cell receptor beta chains listed next were all sequenced from one sample in a study of shared clonotypes between healthy human individuals. Naive CD8 isolation took CD45RO-negative cells positively selected for CCR7 and excluded terminally differentiated effector memory CD45RA+ cells. Some clones are missing from TCRdb's copy, which holds only in-frame ones; the method was immunoSEQ multiplex PCR. This table holds about 2.1 million clones, 85% to 95% found once. The sample comprised naive CD8+ T cells from PBMCs. These TCRs come from a man between 18 and 29 years old in good health. Some clones in this sample may be carry-over from other donors' samples.

Concerning this clone itself: The junction differs from germline at one of its ends, possibly a read error. The rearrangement uses TRBV5-6 and TRBJ2-1; the D is unclear. This CDR3 has 11 residues. Germline V gives CDR1 SGHDT, CDR2 YYEEEE. The CDR3 region has the DNA TGTGCCAGCAGCTTGCTACCGCAGATCATCTTC. The encoded protein is CASSLLPQIIF.

On this clone itself: A much larger clone differs by one base, so this may be a read error. This same CDR3 is encoded by further DNA sequences in the sample. The chain is built from TRBV7-3 and TRBJ2-3, with D uncertain. The CDR3 is 13 amino acids. CDR1 SGHTA and CDR2 FQGTGA come from the germline V gene. V lost 2 bases and J lost 1, with 4 bases in between. The CDR3 bases are TGTGCCAGCAGCTTAGGAGGCACAGATACGCAGTATTTT. Its translation: CASSLGGTDTQYF.

For the CDR3, the DNA is TGTGCCAGCAGTTTTACCGAGGGACAGGGCTACGAGCAGTACTTC. It encodes CASSFTEGQGYEQYF. The chain links TRBV13 to TRBJ2-7; 9 positions match TRBD1. Germline V gene sequence: CDR1 PRHDT, CDR2 FYEKMQ (reference sequence). The CDR3 length is 15 residues. J lost 3 bases, V lost 6 bases, and 9 bases had no gene match.

The genes are TRBV11-2 and TRBJ2-7, with D perhaps TRBD1 (5 bases). Between the trimmed V and J ends, which lost 5 bases and 0 bases, there was a span of 17 bases. CDR3 size: 16 residues. The germline gives CDR1 SGHAT, CDR2 FQNNGV. DNA of the CDR3: TGTGCCAGCAGCCCGTACCCCCAGGACACCTCCTACGAGCAGTACTTC. Translation gives CASSPYPQDTSYEQYF.

The chain joins TRBV4-1 to TRBJ2-3; D call uncertain. The CDR3 covers 17 residues. Germline assignment: CDR1 MGHRA and CDR2 YSYEKL. The V end was cut by 0 bases, the J end by 2 bases, with 15 bases between. CDR3 amino acids: CASSQEGETSHTDTQYF. CDR3 coding DNA: TGCGCCAGCAGCCAAGAAGGAGAAACCAGTCACACAGATACGCAGTATTTT.